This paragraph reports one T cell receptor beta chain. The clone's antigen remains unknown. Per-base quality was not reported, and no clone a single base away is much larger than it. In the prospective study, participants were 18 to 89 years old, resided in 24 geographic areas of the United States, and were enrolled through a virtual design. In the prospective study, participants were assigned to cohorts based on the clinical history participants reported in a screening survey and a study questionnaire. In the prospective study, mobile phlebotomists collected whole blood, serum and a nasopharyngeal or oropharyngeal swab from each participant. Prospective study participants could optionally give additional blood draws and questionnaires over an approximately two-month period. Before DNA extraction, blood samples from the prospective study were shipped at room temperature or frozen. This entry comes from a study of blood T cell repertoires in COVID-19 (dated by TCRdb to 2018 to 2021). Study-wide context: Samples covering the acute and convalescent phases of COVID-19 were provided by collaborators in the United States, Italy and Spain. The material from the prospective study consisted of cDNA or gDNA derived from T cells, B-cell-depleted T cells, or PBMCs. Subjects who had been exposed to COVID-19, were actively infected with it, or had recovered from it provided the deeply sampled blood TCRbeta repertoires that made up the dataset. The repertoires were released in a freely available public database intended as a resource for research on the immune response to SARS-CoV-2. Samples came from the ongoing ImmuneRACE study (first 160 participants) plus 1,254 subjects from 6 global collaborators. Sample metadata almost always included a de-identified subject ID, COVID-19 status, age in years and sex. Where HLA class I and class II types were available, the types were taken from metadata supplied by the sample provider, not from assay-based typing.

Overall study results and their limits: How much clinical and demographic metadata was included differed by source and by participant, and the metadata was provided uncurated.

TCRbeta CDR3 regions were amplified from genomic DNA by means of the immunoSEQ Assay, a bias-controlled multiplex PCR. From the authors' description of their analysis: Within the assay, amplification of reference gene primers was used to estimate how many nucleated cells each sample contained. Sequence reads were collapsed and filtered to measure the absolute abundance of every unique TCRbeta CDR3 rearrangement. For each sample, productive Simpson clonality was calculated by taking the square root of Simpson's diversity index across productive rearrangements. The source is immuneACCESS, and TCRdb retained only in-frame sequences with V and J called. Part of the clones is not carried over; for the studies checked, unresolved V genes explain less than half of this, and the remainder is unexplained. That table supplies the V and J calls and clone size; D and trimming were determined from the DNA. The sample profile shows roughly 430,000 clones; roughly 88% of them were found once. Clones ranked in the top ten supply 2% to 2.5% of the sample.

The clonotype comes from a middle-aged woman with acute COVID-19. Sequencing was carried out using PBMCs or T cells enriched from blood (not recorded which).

The CDR3 region has the sequence CASSQDRVKPLHF. In nucleotide form, the sequence is TGTGCCAGCAGCCAGGACAGGGTTAAACCCCTCCACTTT. The sequence joins TRBV4-2 to TRBJ1-6, and 8 junctional nucleotides match TRBD1. The CDR3 sequence holds 13 residues, the cysteine and phenylalanine included. The retained sequence is limited to the CDR3, 39 bases, with the frame set at the first base. Per the germline V gene, LGHNA is the CDR1 and YNFKEQ is the CDR2. V lost 3 bases and J lost 12 bases, and the count of bases not matched to a germline gene is 4.